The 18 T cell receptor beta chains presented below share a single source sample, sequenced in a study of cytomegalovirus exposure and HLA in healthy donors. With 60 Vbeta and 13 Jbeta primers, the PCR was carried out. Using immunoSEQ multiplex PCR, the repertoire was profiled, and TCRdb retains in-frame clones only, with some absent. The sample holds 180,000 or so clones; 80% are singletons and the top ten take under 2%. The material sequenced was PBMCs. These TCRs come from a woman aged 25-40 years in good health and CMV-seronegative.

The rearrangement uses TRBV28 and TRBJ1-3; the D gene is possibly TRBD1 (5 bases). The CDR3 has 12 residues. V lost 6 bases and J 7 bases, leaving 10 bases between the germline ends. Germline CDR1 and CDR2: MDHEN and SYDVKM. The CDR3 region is CASSSPGNTIYF. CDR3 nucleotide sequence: TGTGCCAGCAGCTCCCCAGGGAACACCATATATTTT.

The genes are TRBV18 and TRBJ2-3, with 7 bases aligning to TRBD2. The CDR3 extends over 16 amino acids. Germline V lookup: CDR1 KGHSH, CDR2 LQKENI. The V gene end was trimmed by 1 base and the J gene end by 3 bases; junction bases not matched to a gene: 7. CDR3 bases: TGTGCCAGCTCACCACGGGGAGGGGCGCTGACAGATACGCAGTATTTT. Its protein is CASSPRGGALTDTQYF.

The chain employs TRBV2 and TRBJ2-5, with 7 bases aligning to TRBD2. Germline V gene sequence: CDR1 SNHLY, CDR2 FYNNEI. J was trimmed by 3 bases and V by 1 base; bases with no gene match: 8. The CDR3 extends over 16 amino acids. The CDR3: CASSEERPGGKETQYF. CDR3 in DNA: TGTGCCAGCAGTGAAGAGCGACCGGGGGGAAAAGAGACCCAGTACTTC. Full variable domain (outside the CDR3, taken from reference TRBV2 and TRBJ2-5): EPEVTQTPSHQVTQMGQEVILRCVPISNHLYFYWYRQILGQKVEFLVSFYNNEISEKSEIFDDQFSVERPDGSNFTLKIRSTKLEDSAMYFCASSEERPGGKETQYFGPGTRLLVL.

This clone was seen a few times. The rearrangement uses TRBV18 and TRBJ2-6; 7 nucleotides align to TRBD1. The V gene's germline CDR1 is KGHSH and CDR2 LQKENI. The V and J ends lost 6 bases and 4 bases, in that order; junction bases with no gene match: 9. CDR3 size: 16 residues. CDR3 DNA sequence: TGTGCCAGCTCGCAGACAGGGATGACCGGGGCCAACGTCCTGACTTTC. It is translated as CASSQTGMTGANVLTF.

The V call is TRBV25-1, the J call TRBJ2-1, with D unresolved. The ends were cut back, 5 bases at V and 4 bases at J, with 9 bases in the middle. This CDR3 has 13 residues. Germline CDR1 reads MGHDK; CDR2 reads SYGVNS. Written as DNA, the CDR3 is TGTGCCAGCAGTCTTCGCGAGTACAATGAGCAGTTCTTC. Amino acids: CASSLREYNEQFF.

The CDR3 sequence: CASSGRVPRAGNEQFF. The DNA for the CDR3 is TGTGCCAGCAGCGGGCGGGTCCCCCGGGCCGGGAATGAGCAGTTCTTC. The chain employs TRBV7-8 and TRBJ2-1; possible D gene TRBD2, 5 bases. The CDR3 is 16 residues long. Trimming took off 5 bases at V and 7 bases at J, with 21 bases between the two ends. CDR1 SGHVS and CDR2 FQNEAQ come from the germline V gene.

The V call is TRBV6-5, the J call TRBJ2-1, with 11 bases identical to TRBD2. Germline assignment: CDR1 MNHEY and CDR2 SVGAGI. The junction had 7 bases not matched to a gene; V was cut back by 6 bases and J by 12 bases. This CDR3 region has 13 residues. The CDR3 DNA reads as TGTGCCAGCAGGACTAGCGGGATACGGGGGCAGTTCTTC. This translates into CASRTSGIRGQFF.

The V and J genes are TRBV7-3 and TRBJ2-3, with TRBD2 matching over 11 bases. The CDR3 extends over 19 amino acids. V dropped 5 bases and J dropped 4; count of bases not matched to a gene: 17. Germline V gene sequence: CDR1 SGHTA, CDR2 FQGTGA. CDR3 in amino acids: CASSPPRGSGGALSDTQYF. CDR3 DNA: TGTGCCAGCAGCCCTCCTCGGGGTAGCGGGGGGGCGTTGTCAGATACGCAGTATTTT.

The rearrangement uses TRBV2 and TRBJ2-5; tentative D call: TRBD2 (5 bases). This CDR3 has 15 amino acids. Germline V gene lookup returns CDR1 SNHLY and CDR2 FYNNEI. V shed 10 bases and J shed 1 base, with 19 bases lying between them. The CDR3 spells CATFGVEAAQETQYF. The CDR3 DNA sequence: TGTGCCACCTTCGGAGTGGAGGCCGCCCAAGAGACCCAGTACTTC.

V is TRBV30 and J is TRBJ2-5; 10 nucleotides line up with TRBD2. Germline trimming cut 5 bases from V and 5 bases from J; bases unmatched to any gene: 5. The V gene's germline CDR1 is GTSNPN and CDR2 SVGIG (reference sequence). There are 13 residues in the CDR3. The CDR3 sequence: CAWLFSGGETQYF. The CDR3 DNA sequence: TGTGCCTGGTTGTTTAGCGGGGGGGAGACCCAGTACTTC.

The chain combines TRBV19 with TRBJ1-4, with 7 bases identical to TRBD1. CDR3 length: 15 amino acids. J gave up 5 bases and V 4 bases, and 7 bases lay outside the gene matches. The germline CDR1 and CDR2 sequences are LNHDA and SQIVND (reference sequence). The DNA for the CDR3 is TGTGCCAGTAGTACCGGGGGACAGTTAAATGAAAAACTGTTTTTT. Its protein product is CASSTGGQLNEKLFF.

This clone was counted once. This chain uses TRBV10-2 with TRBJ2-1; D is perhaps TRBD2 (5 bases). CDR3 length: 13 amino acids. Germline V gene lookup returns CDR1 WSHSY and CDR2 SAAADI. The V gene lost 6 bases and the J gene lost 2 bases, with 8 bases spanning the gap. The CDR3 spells CASSHGAYNEQFF. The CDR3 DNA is TGCGCCAGCAGCCACGGGGCCTACAATGAGCAGTTCTTC.

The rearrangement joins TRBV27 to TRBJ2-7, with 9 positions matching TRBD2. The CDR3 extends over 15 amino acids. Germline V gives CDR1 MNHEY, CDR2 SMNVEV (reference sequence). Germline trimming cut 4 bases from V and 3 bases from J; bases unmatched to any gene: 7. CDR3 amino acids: CASSSLLRGGYEQYF. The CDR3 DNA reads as TGTGCCAGCAGTTCCCTTCTGCGGGGGGGCTACGAGCAGTACTTC.

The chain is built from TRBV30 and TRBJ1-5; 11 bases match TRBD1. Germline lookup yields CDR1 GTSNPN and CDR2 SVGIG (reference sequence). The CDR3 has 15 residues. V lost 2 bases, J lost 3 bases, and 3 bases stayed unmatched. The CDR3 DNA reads TGTGCCTGGAGTCGGGACAGGGGGACCAATCAGCCCCAGCATTTT. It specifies CAWSRDRGTNQPQHF.

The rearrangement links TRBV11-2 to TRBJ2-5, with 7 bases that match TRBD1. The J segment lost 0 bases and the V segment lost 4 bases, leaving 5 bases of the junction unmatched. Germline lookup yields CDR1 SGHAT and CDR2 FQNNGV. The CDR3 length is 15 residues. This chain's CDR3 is CASSSETGYQETQYF. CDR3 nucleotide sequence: TGTGCCAGCAGCTCCGAGACAGGGTACCAAGAGACCCAGTACTTC.

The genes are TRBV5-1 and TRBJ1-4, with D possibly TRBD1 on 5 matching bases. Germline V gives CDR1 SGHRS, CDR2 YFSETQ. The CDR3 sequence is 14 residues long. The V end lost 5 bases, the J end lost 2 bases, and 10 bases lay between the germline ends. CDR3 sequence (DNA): TGCGCCAGCAGGGAACAGGCTACTAATGAAAAACTGTTTTTT. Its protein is CASREQATNEKLFF. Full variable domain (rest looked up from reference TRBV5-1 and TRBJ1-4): KAGVTQTPRYLIKTRGQQVTLSCSPISGHRSVSWYQQTPGQGLQFLFEYFSETQRNKGNFPGRFSGRQFSNSRSEMNVSTLELGDSALYLCASREQATNEKLFFGSGTQLSVL.

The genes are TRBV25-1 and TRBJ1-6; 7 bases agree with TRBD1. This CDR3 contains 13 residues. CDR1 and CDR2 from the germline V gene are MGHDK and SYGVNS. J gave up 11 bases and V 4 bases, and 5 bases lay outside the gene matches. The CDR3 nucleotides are TGTGCCAGCAGTGGGAGGGGGCAGGCACCCCTCCACTTT. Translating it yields CASSGRGQAPLHF.

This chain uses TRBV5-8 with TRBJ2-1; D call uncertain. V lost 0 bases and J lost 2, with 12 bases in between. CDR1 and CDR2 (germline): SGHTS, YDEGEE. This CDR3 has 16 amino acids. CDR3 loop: CASSLADDLAYNEQFF. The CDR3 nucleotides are TGTGCCAGCAGCTTGGCCGACGACCTAGCCTACAATGAGCAGTTCTTC.